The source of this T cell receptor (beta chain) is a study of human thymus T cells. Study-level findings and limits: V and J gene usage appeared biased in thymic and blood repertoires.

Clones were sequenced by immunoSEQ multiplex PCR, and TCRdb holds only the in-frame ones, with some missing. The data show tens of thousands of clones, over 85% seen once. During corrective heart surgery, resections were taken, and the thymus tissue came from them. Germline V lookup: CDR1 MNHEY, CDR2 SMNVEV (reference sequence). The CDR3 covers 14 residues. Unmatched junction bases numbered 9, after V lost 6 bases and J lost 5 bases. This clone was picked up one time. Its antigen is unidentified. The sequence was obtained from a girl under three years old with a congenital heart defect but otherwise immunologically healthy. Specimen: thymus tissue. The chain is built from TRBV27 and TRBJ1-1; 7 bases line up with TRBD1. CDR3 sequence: CASRPYRGETEAFF. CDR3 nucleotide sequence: TGTGCCAGCAGACCCTACAGGGGAGAAACTGAAGCTTTCTTT.